This record concerns one T cell receptor (beta chain) sequence. This clone's antigen is unknown. No base quality information exists; no much larger clone differs at one position. The sample is drawn from a study of PD-1 blockade in classical Hodgkin lymphoma (dated by TCRdb to 2019 to 2021). Some background on the complete study: Nivolumab dosing was 3 mg/kg intravenously every 2 weeks, continuing until either disease progression or unacceptable toxicity. To define a peripheral blood immune signature of response to PD-1 blockade in classical Hodgkin lymphoma, the study combined TCR beta sequencing with CyTOF.

The Qiagen DNeasy kit was used to extract genomic DNA both from unsorted PBMCs and from the negatively selected CD4+ and CD8+ fractions. Using primers that anneal to V and J segments, immunoSEQ multiplex PCR amplified the TCR beta CDR3 regions. A synthetic immune receptor repertoire was used to minimize amplification bias, and any residual bias was removed computationally once sequencing was done. In the paper's pipeline: Custom Python scripts were used to quantify repertoire diversity as the Shannon entropy index. Unsorted, CD4+ and CD8+ repertoires were analyzed separately, except for combined analyses in which CD4+ and CD8+ sequences were merged in silico. Clonal expansion was defined as a frequency increase of at least 2-fold after treatment compared with C1D1, and clones undetected at baseline were assigned a pseudocount of 0.5. Clones with 0 or 1 copy at C1D1 were classified as singleton clones, and clones with 2 or more copies were classified as non-singleton clones. By matching protein sequences in sorted samples from the same patient, clones expanded in unsorted samples were annotated as CD4+, CD8+ or unknown. Wilcoxon tests on paired samples were used to test diversity changes from C1D1 to C4D1. TCRdb took this table from immuneACCESS and kept in-frame rearrangements with V and J called. Such tables lack part of the clones; where checked against another copy, unresolved V genes explain under half of the gap, and the rest is unexplained. The V and J calls and clone size were taken over from that table, and D and trimming were inferred from the DNA. This sample holds fewer than 100,000 clones; 90% to 95% were observed only once. The leading ten clones occupy approximately 2% of the sample.

This specimen's time point label, interpreted: cycle 4 day 1 (C4D1), after around six weeks of nivolumab. Every trial patient had relapsed after autologous stem cell transplantation, and cohorts A, B and C differed in prior brentuximab vedotin exposure. The trial cohort was composed of about 54 patients with relapsed/refractory classical Hodgkin lymphoma, for whom complete response, partial response or progressive disease was recorded as best overall response. Trial patients were treated with single-agent nivolumab in the multi-cohort phase II CheckMate 205 trial. An independent review committee assessed best overall response by applying the 2007 International Working Group response criteria. Trial PBMCs were collected just before the start of nivolumab (C1D1) and during therapy at cycle 2 day 1 and cycle 4 day 1. Peripheral blood was collected in 8 mL Vacutainer Cell Preparation Tubes, from which PBMCs were isolated by centrifugation and then cryopreserved.

The study at large found these results: Lower diversity was seen in patients whose nivolumab began less than 1 year after ASCT, and these patients were left out of later analyses so that immune reconstitution would not confound the results. The study was restricted to a single clinical trial cohort, and the causes of repertoire differences, possibly disease activity or prior therapy, were left undefined. By C4D1, a significant rise was seen in CD4+ TCR diversity but not in CD8+ TCR diversity (p=0.0027 vs p=0.16), and the rise was most apparent among complete responders (p=0.02). Among trial patients, those achieving complete response had baseline diversity similar to that of newly diagnosed patients, while diversity was significantly lower in partial responders and progressors. Newly diagnosed patients were reported to have lower baseline TCR diversity than healthy donors, and relapsed/refractory patients were reported to have lower baseline TCR diversity still.

The germline V gene sets CDR1 to SGHTS and CDR2 to YDEGEE. Ends trimmed: V by 2 bases, J by 2 bases; bases unmatched to a gene: 6. From its cysteine to its phenylalanine, the CDR3 spans 16 amino acids. Solely the CDR3 DNA is kept, with 48 bases framed from the first base. The sequence links TRBV5-8 to TRBJ2-3; 9 central bases correspond to TRBD2. Source: peripheral blood mononuclear cells (PBMCs), taken before the fourth cycle of nivolumab. The clonotype originates from a human donor with classical Hodgkin lymphoma. The CDR3 region reads CASSFSGSTVTDTQYF. The sequenced DNA: TGTGCCAGCAGCTTTAGCGGGAGTACGGTCACAGATACGCAGTATTTT. Reference TRBV5-8 and TRBJ2-3 genes cover what lies past the CDR3, so the full variable domain is EAGVTQSPTHLIKTRGQQATLRCSPISGHTSVYWYQQALGLGLQFLLWYDEGEERNRGNFPPRFSGRQFPNYSSELNVNALELEDSALYLCASSFSGSTVTDTQYFGPGTRLTVL.